This record covers a single TCR beta chain. The length of the CDR3 is 16 residues. Germline V gene data show CDR1 as SNHLY and CDR2 as FYNNEI. Germline trimming cut 7 bases from V and 2 bases from J; bases unmatched to any gene: 10. These data are taken from a study of blood T cell repertoires in COVID-19. The authors' processing: Estimation of nucleated cell counts relied on the amplification of reference gene primers. Sequencing used immunoSEQ multiplex PCR; TCRdb keeps in-frame clones, though not all of them. The V and J calls and clone size are taken from that table; D and trimming were inferred from the DNA. The data contain about 240,000 clones, 70% to 90% of them singletons. Clinical histories supplied by participants themselves formed the basis of cohort assignment.

This sequence originates from a woman aged 40 to 50 with acute COVID-19. Sequencing was carried out using PBMCs or T cells enriched from blood (not recorded which). J is TRBJ1-4 and V is TRBV2, with TRBD1 matching over 7 bases. The CDR3 loop is CASTRVRGQTNEKLFF. CDR3 in DNA: TGTGCCAGCACGCGGGTCCGGGGACAGACTAATGAAAAACTGTTTTTT.